This passage covers 8 T cell receptor beta chains from one sample sequenced in a study of identical twins. In TCRdb, the 5' RACE reads were re-called with MiXCR into one record per CDR3 protein. The table has some 760,000 distinct CDR3 sequences, around a sixth seen once. This sample also belongs to another study, concerning T cells expressing NK-cell markers.

The sequenced sample consisted of PBMCs. The source is a woman between 18 and 29 years old in good health.

This clonotype was seen more than once but under ten times. The chain combines TRBV7-9 with TRBJ1-3; 7 positions agree with TRBD1. CDR1 and CDR2 from the germline V gene are SEHNR and FQNEAQ (reference sequence). The length of the CDR3 is 15 residues. Unmatched junction bases numbered 6, after V lost 6 bases and J lost 1 base. This chain's CDR3 is CASSQRDRSGNTIYF. The CDR3 DNA reads as TGTGCCAGCAGTCAACGGGACAGATCTGGAAACACCATATATTTT.

This clonotype was counted at least ten times. Relative to the germline gene, one junction end is altered; a read error may explain this. The chain recombines TRBV5-1 with TRBJ2-7; D possibly corresponds to TRBD1 (6 bases). CDR1 and CDR2 from the germline V gene are SGHRS and YFSETQ. The CDR3 is 14 residues long. CDR3 DNA: TGTGCCAGCAGCTTTCGAGGGGGATCCTACGAGCAGTACTTC. It yields the protein CASSFRGGSYEQYF.

This clonotype was seen a handful of times. The chain links TRBV12-3 or TRBV12-4 to TRBJ2-3; 8 bases align to TRBD1. The V and J ends lost 5 bases and 4 bases, in that order; junction bases with no gene match: 5. This CDR3 has 14 residues. The DNA of the CDR3 is TGTGCCAGCAGTGGGACAGGCCCTCCAGATACGCAGTATTTT. Its protein is CASSGTGPPDTQYF.

This clonotype showed up just a few times. The chain combines TRBV20-1 with TRBJ2-3; D call uncertain. V lost 3 bases and J lost 4, with 11 bases in between. The CDR3 runs 13 residues. Germline loops: CDR1 DFQATT, CDR2 SNEGSKA (reference sequence). For the CDR3, the DNA is TGCAGTGCTAGTGTGCTTGGCCCAGATACGCAGTATTTT. It codes for CSASVLGPDTQYF.

The chain links TRBV29-1 to TRBJ1-2; D unclear. Germline lookup yields CDR1 SQVTM and CDR2 ANQGSEA. There are 15 residues in the CDR3. Trimming stripped 6 bases from V and 8 bases from J, with 25 bases between. The CDR3 loop is CSVRLGRVVGDGYTF. The CDR3 DNA reads TGCAGCGTGAGATTGGGGAGGGTGGTTGGTGACGGCTACACCTTC.

Ten or more counts support this clonotype. The chain links TRBV12-3 or TRBV12-4 to TRBJ2-7, with a possible D match to TRBD2 (7 bases). This CDR3 is 14 amino acids long. Trimming cost V 1 base and J 2 bases, with 9 bases left between them. CDR3 in amino acids: CASSLGGGPYEQYF. CDR3 bases: TGTGCCAGCAGTTTAGGCGGGGGCCCCTACGAGCAGTACTTC.

The chain combines TRBV3-1 with TRBJ2-1, with 13 bases lining up with TRBD2. The J segment lost 8 bases and the V segment lost 4 bases, leaving 2 bases of the junction unmatched. The CDR3 totals 14 residues. From germline, CDR1 is LGHDT and CDR2 YNNKEL (reference sequence). CDR3 bases: TGTGCCAGCAGCCCCGGACTAGCGGGAGATGAGCAGTTCTTC. Its translation is CASSPGLAGDEQFF.

The rearrangement links TRBV29-1 to TRBJ2-5, with no clear D. Per germline, CDR1 SQVTM and CDR2 ANQGSEA. CDR3 size: 12 residues. Trimming shortened V by 7 bases and J by 2 bases, and 11 bases separated the two germline ends. CDR3 loop: CSANGQQETQYF. DNA for the CDR3: TGCAGCGCCAACGGCCAGCAAGAGACCCAGTACTTC.